This is a list of T cell receptor beta chains from one sample in a study of shared clonotypes between healthy human individuals. Produced via immunoSEQ multiplex PCR; TCRdb's table is partial and in-frame only. Of more than 2 million clones listed, around 96% are singletons. The source material was naive CD8+ T cells sorted from blood. The receptors were gathered from a man younger than 35 in good health. The CDR3 runs from the conserved cysteine through the conserved F or W. D genes are given only for firm matches. Rows may omit the clone size; those that give it use once, few, many or a size class.

V	size	length	D	J	DNA	CDR3
TRBV4-3	.	16	.	TRBJ2-7	TGCGCCAGCAGCCAAGAGTGGGAGACAGTTTCCTACGAGCAGTACTTC	CASSQEWETVSYEQYF
TRBV7-8	.	14	.	TRBJ2-2	TGTGCCAGCAGCTTAGCCGGGGGCACCGGGGAGCTGTTTTTT	CASSLAGGTGELFF
TRBV6-5	.	14	.	TRBJ1-1	TGTGCCAGCAGTTACTCTGAGGGATGGGCTGAAGCTTTCTTT	CASSYSEGWAEAFF
TRBV7-9	.	15	.	TRBJ2-3	TGTGCCAGCAGCTTTCGGTCGGGCAGCACAGATACGCAGTATTTT	CASSFRSGSTDTQYF
TRBV6-7	.	18	.	TRBJ1-3	TGTGCCAGCAGCTCCAAACCTGACGGACTAATCTCTGGAAACACCATATATTTT	CASSSKPDGLISGNTIYF
TRBV27	.	16	TRBD1	TRBJ2-7	TGTGCCAGCAGTTTAATCGTGACAGGGGGACCCTACGAGCAGTACTTC	CASSLIVTGGPYEQYF
TRBV6-6	.	14	.	TRBJ1-2	TGTGCCAGCGGGACGGGGACACTTAACTATGGCTACACCTTC	CASGTGTLNYGYTF
TRBV10-3	once	17	.	TRBJ2-3	TGTGCCGCCGGATCCGTCACCTCCGGGACACTCACAGATACGCAGTATTTT	CAAGSVTSGTLTDTQYF
TRBV30	.	13	.	TRBJ2-3	TGTGCCTGGAATTACGGAGCCACAGATACGCAGTATTTT	CAWNYGATDTQYF
TRBV2	once	17	TRBD2	TRBJ2-3	TGTGCCAGCAGTGAAGCGCTTCTAGCGGGACGCACAGATACGCAGTATTTT	CASSEALLAGRTDTQYF
TRBV7-8	once	16	TRBD2	TRBJ2-1	TGTGCCAGCAGCTTAGTTTTTGCTAGCGGCAACAATGAGCAGTTCTTC	CASSLVFASGNNEQFF
TRBV11-3	.	16	.	TRBJ2-7	TGTGCCAGCAGCCCCCCCGTATGGATTCCAATTTACGAGCAGTACTTC	CASSPPVWIPIYEQYF
TRBV11-2	.	11	.	TRBJ2-7	TGTGCCAGCACTGGAGGTGGCGAGCAGTACTTC	CASTGGGEQYF
TRBV6-1	once	13	.	TRBJ1-2	TGTGCCAGCAGTTCGGACGCGGCGGGTGGCTACACCTTC	CASSSDAAGGYTF
TRBV6-5	.	14	.	TRBJ2-7	TGTGCCAGCAGGCCGGGGCCGAGGGGCTACGAGCAGTACTTC	CASRPGPRGYEQYF
TRBV5-4	.	15	.	TRBJ2-1	TGTGCCAGCAGCTTGGATGAACGGGGGCCTTATGAGCAGTTCTTC	CASSLDERGPYEQFF
TRBV5-4	.	13	.	TRBJ2-7	TGTGCCAGCAGCCTGGGGTCCCCCTACGAGCAGTACTTC	CASSLGSPYEQYF
TRBV6-5	once	14	TRBD1	TRBJ2-7	TGTGCCAGCAGTTTGGGGACAGGGGGGTACGAGCAGTACTTC	CASSLGTGGYEQYF
TRBV5-4	.	15	TRBD2	TRBJ2-7	TGTGCCAGCAGCTTAGGGACTAGCGTTGCCTACGAGCAGTACTTC	CASSLGTSVAYEQYF
TRBV13	.	16	.	TRBJ1-2	TGTGCCAGCAGCTTGGGAACCGCTACTTCTAACTATGGCTACACCTTC	CASSLGTATSNYGYTF
TRBV28	.	16	.	TRBJ1-2	TGTGCCAGCAGTTTTCCCCACAGGGTGGGTGTCTATGGCTACACCTTC	CASSFPHRVGVYGYTF
TRBV11-2	.	15	.	TRBJ1-2	TGTGCCAGCAGCTTGGGGGTGGGCGGTAACTATGGCTACACCTTC	CASSLGVGGNYGYTF
TRBV5-6	.	15	TRBD1	TRBJ1-1	TGTGCCAGCAGCGCCATGACAGGGTATGTCACTGAAGCTTTCTTT	CASSAMTGYVTEAFF
TRBV13	.	16	TRBD1	TRBJ2-2	TGTGCCAGCAGCTCATCAGGGGGCGCGTCCACCGGGGAGCTGTTTTTT	CASSSSGGASTGELFF
TRBV25-1	once	15	.	TRBJ1-4	TGTGCCAGCAGTGAATATCCAGGAGGGGATGAAAAACTGTTTTTT	CASSEYPGGDEKLFF
TRBV5-1	.	15	.	TRBJ1-1	TGCGCCAGCAGCTTGGACGCCAGCATGAACACTGAAGCTTTCTTT	CASSLDASMNTEAFF
TRBV4-1	.	14	.	TRBJ1-1	TGCGCCAGCAGCCTGACAGAAGTGAACACTGAAGCTTTCTTT	CASSLTEVNTEAFF
TRBV7-2	few	16	.	TRBJ2-7	TGTGCCAGCAGTCAACCCGAGCTGGGGAGCTCCTACGAGCAGTACTTC	CASSQPELGSSYEQYF
TRBV2	.	12	.	TRBJ1-3	TGTGCCAGCAGTGGACAGGGAAACACCATATATTTT	CASSGQGNTIYF
TRBV4-1	.	15	.	TRBJ2-7	TGCGCCAGCAGCGCCCTTTGGGGAGGCGACTACGAGCAGTACTTC	CASSALWGGDYEQYF
TRBV6-1	once	13	.	TRBJ2-7	TGTGCCAGCAGTGAAGGGAAGTCCTACGAGCAGTACTTC	CASSEGKSYEQYF
TRBV6-6	.	15	TRBD1	TRBJ1-2	TGTGCCAGCAGTTACCCGGGACAGGACGGGTATGGCTACACCTTC	CASSYPGQDGYGYTF
TRBV7-9	.	13	.	TRBJ1-5	TGTGCCAGCAGCTTAGGGGCAGAGCAGCCCCAGCATTTT	CASSLGAEQPQHF
TRBV27	.	14	TRBD2	TRBJ2-5	TGTGCCAGCAGCCCGGGACTAGCGATGGAGACCCAGTACTTC	CASSPGLAMETQYF
TRBV14	.	15	.	TRBJ2-6	TGTGCCAGCAGGGACGGGATCTCTGGGGCCAACGTCCTGACTTTC	CASRDGISGANVLTF
TRBV19	.	13	TRBD2	TRBJ2-1	TGTGCCAGTAGTCTAGCGGGGGCGGGTGAGCAGTTCTTC	CASSLAGAGEQFF
TRBV5-1	.	19	TRBD1	TRBJ1-4	TGCGCCAGCAGCCCCACGGGGACAGCATTAGTTGCAACTAATGAAAAACTGTTTTTT	CASSPTGTALVATNEKLFF
TRBV7-9	.	19	TRBD2	TRBJ2-3	TGTGCCAGCAGCCCCCTCAGGGGGACTAGCGGGGAAAGCACAGATACGCAGTATTTT	CASSPLRGTSGESTDTQYF
TRBV28	.	13	.	TRBJ2-5	TGTGCCAGCAGTAGATTGGGGACGGCGACCCAGTACTTC	CASSRLGTATQYF
TRBV7-9	.	17	.	TRBJ2-3	TGTGCCAGCAGCTCCTATAAGGGAGCACTGGGGACAGATACGCAGTATTTT	CASSSYKGALGTDTQYF
TRBV6-6	.	15	TRBD2	TRBJ2-3	TGTGCCAGCAGTTACGGGAGCGGGGCCTGGGATACGCAGTATTTT	CASSYGSGAWDTQYF
TRBV6-1	.	14	.	TRBJ2-3	TGTGCCAGCAGTGAACAGGGACGCACAGATACGCAGTATTTT	CASSEQGRTDTQYF